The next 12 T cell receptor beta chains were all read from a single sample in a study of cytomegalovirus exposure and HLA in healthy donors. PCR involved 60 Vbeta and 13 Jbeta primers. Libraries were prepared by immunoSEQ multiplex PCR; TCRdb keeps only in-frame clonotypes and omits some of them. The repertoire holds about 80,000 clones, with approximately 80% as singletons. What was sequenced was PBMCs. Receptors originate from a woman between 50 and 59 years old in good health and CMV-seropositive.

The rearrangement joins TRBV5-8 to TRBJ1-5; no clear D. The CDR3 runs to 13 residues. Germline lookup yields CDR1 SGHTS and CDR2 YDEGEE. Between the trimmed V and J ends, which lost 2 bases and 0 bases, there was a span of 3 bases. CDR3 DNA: TGTGCCAGCAGCTTCAATAGCAATCAGCCCCAGCATTTT. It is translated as CASSFNSNQPQHF.

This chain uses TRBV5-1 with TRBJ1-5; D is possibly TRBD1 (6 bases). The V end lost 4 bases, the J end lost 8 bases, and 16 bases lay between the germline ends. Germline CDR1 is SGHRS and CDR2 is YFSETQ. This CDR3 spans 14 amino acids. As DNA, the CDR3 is TGCGCCAGCAGCGTACAGGGTGGGGAAGAGCCCCAGCATTTT. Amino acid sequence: CASSVQGGEEPQHF.

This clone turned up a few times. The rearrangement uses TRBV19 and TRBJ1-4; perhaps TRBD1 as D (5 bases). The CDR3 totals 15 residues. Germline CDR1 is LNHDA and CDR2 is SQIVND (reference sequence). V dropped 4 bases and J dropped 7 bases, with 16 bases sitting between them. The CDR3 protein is CASSNAGGVGEKLFF. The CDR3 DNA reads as TGTGCCAGTAGTAACGCCGGAGGGGTGGGTGAAAAACTGTTTTTT.

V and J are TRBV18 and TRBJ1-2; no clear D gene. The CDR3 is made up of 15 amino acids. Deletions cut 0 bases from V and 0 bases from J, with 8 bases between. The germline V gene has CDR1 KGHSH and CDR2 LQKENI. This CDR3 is CASSPPGNANYGYTF. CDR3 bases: TGTGCCAGCTCACCACCCGGTAATGCTAACTATGGCTACACCTTC.

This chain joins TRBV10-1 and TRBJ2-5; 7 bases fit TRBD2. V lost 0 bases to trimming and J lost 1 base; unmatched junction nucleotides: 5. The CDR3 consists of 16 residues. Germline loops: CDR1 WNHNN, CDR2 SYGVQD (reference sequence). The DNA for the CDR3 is TGCGCCAGCAGTGAGTCTAACCAGCGGGGCCAAGAGACCCAGTACTTC. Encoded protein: CASSESNQRGQETQYF.

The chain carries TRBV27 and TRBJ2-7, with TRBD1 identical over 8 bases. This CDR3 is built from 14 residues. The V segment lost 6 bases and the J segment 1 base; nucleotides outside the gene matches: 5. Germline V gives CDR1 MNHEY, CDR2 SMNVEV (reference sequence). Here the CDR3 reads CASSRTGLSYEQYF. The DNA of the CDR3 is TGTGCCAGCAGCCGGACAGGGCTTTCCTACGAGCAGTACTTC.

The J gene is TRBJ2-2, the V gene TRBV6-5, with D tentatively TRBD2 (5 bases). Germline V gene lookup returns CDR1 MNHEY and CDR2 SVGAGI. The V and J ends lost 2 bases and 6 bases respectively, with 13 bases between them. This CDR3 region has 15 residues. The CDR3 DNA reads TGTGCCAGCAGTTACCGCGCGACTACCGCCGGGGAGCTGTTTTTT. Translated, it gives CASSYRATTAGELFF.

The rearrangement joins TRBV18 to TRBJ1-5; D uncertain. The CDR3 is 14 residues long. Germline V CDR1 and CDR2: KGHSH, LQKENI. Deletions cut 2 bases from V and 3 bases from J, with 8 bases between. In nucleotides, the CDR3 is TGTGCCAGCTCACCAGCACAGCTCAATCAGCCCCAGCATTTT. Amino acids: CASSPAQLNQPQHF.

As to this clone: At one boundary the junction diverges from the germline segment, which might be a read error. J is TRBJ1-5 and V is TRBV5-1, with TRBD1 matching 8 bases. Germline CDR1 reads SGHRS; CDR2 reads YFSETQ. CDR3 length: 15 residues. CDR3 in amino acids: CTSSLTGDSNQPQHF. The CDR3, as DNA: TGCACCAGCAGTTTGACAGGGGATAGCAATCAGCCCCAGCATTTT.

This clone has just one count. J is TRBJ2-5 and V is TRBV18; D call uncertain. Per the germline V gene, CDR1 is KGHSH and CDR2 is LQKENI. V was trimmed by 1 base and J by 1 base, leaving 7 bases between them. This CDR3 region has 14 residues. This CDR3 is CASSPRQIQETQYF. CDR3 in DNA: TGTGCCAGCTCACCACGGCAGATCCAAGAGACCCAGTACTTC.

DNA for the CDR3: TGTGCCTGGAGAACCGGAGGGTCACCCCTCCACTTT. Protein: CAWRTGGSPLHF. The chain joins TRBV30 to TRBJ1-6, with D unresolved. V shed 3 bases and J shed 10 bases, with 10 bases lying between them. CDR1 and CDR2 from the germline V gene are GTSNPN and SVGIG (reference sequence). The CDR3 spans 12 residues.

The DNA for the CDR3 is TGTGCCAGCAGCTCATACAGGGGGGATACGCAGTATTTT. Its translation is CASSSYRGDTQYF. The rearrangement uses TRBV7-3 and TRBJ2-3, with 8 bases lining up with TRBD1. The CDR3 totals 13 residues. Germline V gene sequence: CDR1 SGHTA, CDR2 FQGTGA. Trimming at V came to 4 bases and at J to 6 bases, leaving 3 bases not matched to a gene.